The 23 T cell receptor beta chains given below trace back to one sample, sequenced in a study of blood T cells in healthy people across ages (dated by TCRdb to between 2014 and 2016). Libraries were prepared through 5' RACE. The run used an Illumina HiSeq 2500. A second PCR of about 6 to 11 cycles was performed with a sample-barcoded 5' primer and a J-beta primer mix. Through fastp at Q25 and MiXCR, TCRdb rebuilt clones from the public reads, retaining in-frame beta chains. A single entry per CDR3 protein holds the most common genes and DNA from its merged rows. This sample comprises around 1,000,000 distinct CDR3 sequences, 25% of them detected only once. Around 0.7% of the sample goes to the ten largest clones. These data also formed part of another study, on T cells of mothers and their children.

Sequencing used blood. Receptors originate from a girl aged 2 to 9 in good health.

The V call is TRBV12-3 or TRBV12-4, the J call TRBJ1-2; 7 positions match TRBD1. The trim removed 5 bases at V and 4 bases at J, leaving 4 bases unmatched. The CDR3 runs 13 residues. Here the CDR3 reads CASSPTGLYGYTF. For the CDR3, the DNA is TGTGCCAGCAGTCCGACAGGGCTCTATGGCTACACCTTC.

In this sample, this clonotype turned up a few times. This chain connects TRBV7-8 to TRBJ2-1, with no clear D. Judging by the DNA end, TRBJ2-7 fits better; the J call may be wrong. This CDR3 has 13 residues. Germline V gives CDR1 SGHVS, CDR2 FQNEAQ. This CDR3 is CASSFRDLLEQYF. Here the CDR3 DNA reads TGTGCCAGCAGCTTTCGTGACCTCCTCGAGCAGTACTTC.

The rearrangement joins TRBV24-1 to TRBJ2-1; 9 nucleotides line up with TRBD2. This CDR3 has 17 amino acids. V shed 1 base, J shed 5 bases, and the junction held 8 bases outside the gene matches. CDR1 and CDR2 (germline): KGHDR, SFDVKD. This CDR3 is CATSDFLSGSIHNEQFF. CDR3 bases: TGTGCCACCAGTGATTTTCTTAGCGGGAGTATCCACAATGAGCAGTTCTTC.

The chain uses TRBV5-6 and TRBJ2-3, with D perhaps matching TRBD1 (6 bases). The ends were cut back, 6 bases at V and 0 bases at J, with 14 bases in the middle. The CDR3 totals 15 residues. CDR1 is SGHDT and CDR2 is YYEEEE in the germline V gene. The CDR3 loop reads CASTLGALSTDTQYF. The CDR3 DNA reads TGTGCCAGCACCCTGGGGGCACTCAGCACAGATACGCAGTATTTT.

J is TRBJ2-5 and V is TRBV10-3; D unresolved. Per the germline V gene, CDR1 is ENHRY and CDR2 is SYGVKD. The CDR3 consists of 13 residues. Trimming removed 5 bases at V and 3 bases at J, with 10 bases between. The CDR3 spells CAISRLAEETQYF. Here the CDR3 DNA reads TGTGCCATCAGTCGGTTAGCAGAAGAGACCCAGTACTTC.

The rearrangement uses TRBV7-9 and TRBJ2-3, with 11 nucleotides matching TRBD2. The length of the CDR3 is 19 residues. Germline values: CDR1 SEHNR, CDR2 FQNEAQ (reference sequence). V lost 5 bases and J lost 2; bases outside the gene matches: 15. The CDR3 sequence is CASSQSTGTSGPHTDTQYF. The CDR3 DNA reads TGTGCCAGCAGCCAAAGCACTGGGACTAGCGGCCCCCACACAGATACGCAGTATTTT.

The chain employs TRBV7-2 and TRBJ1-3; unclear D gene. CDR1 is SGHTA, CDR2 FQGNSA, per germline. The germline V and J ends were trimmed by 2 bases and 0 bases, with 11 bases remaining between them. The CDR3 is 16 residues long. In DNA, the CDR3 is TGTGCCAGCAGCTTATATTTGGGGAGCTCTGGAAACACCATATATTTT. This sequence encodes CASSLYLGSSGNTIYF.

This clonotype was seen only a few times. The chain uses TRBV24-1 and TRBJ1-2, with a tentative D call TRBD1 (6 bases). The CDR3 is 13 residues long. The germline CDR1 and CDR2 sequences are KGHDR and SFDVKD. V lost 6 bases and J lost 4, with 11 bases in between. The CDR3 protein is CATSRTETYGYTF. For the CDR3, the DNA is TGTGCCACCAGTCGGACAGAGACCTATGGCTACACCTTC.

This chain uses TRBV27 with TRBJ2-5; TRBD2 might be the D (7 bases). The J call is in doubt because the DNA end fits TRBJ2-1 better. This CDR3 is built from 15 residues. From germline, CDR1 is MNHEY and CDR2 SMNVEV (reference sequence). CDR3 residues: CASSLGGAVFDEQFF. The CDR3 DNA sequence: TGTGCCAGCAGTTTGGGGGGGGCCGTCTTTGATGAGCAGTTCTTC.

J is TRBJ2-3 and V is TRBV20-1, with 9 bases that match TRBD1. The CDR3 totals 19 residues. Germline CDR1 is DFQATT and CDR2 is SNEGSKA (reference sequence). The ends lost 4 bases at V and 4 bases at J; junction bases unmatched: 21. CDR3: CSATQTRQGVDFWADTQYF. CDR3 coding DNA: TGCAGTGCTACCCAGACCAGACAGGGGGTAGACTTTTGGGCAGATACGCAGTATTTT.

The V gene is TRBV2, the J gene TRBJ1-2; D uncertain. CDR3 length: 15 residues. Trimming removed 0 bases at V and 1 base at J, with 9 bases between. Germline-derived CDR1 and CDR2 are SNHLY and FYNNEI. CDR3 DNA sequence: TGTGCCAGCAGTGAAGCGCACTTCAATAACTATGGCTACACCTTC. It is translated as CASSEAHFNNYGYTF.

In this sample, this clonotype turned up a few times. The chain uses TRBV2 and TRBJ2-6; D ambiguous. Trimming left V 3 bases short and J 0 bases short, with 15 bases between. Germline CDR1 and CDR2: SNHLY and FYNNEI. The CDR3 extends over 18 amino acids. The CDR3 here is CASSDFRRNGSGANVLTF. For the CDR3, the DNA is TGTGCCAGCAGTGATTTCAGGCGTAATGGCTCTGGGGCCAACGTCCTGACTTTC.

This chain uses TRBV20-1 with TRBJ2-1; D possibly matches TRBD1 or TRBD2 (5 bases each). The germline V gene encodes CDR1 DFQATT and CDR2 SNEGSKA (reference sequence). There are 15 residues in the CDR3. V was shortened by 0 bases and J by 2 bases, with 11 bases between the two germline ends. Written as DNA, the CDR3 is TGCAGTGCTAGAGATGGGGAGACAGCCTACAATGAGCAGTTCTTC. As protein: CSARDGETAYNEQFF.

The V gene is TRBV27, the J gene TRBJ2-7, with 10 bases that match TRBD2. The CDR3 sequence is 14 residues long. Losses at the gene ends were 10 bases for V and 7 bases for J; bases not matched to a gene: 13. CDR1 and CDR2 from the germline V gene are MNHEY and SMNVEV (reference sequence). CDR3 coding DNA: TGTGCCACCATCCGAGCGGGAGGGCCGTGGGAGCAGTACTTC. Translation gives CATIRAGGPWEQYF.

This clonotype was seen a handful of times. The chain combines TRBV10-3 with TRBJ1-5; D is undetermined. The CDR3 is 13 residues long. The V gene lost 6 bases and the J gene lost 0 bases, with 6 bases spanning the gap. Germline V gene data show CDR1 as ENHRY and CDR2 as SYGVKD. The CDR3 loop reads CAIREHSNQPQHF. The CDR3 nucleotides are TGTGCCATCAGGGAACATAGCAATCAGCCCCAGCATTTT.

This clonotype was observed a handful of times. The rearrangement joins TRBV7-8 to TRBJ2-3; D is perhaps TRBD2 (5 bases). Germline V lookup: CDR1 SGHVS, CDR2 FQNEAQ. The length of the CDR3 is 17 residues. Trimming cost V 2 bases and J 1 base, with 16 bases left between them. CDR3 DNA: TGTGCCAGCAGCTTATACCAAGGAGGCTACCGCACAGATACGCAGTATTTT. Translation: CASSLYQGGYRTDTQYF.

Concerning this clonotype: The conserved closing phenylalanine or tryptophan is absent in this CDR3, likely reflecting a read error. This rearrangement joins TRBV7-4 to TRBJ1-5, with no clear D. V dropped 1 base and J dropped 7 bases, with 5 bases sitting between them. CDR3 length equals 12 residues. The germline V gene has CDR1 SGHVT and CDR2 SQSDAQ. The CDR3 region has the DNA TGTGCCAGCAGCTTAGGGTGGCAGCCCCAGCATTCT. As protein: CASSLGWQPQHS.

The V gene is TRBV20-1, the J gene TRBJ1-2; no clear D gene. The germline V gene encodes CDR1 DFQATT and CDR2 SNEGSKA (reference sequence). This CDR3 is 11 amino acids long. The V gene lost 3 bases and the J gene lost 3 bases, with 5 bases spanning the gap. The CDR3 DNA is TGCAGTGCTAGCCCGGACTATGGCTACACCTTC. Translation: CSASPDYGYTF.

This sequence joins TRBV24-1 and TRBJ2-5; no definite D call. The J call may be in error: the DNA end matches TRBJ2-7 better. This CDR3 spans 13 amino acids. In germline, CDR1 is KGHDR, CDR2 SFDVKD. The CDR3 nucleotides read TGTGCCACCAGTGATTTTAACGGGTACGAGCAGTACTTC. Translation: CATSDFNGYEQYF.

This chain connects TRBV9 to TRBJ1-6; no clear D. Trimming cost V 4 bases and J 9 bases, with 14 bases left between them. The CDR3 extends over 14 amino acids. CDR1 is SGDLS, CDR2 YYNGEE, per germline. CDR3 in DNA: TGTGCCAGCAGCTCAGGATTTGGCGGTTCACCCCTCCACTTT. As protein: CASSSGFGGSPLHF.

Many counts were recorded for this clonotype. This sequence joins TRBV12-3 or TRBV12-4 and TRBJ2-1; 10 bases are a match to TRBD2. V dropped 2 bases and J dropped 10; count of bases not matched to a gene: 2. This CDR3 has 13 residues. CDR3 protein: CASSLLAGDEQFF. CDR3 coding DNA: TGTGCCAGCAGTTTACTAGCGGGAGACGAGCAGTTCTTC.

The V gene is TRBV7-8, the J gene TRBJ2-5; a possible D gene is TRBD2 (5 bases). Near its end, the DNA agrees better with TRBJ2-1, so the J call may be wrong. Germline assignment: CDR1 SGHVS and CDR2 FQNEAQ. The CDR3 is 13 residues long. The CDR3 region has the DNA TGTGCCAGCAGCTTGGTAGAGTTCGGGGTGCAGTTCTTC. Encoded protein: CASSLVEFGVQFF.

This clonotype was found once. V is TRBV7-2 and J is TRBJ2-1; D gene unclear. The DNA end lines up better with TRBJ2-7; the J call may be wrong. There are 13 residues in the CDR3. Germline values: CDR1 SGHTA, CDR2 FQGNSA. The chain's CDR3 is CASSLVNGYEQYV. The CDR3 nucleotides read TGTGCCAGCAGCTTAGTAAATGGCTACGAGCAGTACGTC.